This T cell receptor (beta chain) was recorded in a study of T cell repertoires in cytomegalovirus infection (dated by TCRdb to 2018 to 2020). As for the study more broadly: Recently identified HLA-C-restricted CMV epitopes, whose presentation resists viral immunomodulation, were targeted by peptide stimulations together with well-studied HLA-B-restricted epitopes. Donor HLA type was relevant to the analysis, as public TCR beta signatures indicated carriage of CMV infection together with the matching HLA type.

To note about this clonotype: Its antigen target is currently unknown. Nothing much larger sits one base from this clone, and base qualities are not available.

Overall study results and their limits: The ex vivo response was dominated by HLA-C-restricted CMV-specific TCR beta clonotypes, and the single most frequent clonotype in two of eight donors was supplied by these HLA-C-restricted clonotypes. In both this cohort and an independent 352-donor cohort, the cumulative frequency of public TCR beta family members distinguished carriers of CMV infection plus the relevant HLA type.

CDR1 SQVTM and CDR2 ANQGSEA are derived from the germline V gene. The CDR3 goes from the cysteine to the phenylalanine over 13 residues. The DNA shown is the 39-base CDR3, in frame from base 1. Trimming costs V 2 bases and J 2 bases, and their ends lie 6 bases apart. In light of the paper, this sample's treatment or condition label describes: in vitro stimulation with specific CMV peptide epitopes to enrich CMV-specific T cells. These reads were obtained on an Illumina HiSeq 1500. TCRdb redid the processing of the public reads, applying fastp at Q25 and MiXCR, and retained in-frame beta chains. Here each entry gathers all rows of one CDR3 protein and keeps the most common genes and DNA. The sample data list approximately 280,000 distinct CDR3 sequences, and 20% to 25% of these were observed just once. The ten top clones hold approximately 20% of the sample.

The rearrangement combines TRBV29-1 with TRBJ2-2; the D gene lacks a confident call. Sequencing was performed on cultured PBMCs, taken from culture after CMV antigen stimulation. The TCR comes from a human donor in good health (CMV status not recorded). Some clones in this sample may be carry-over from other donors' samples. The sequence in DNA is TGCAGCGTTGAACCAGAAAACACCGGGGAGCTGTTTTTT. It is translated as CSVEPENTGELFF.